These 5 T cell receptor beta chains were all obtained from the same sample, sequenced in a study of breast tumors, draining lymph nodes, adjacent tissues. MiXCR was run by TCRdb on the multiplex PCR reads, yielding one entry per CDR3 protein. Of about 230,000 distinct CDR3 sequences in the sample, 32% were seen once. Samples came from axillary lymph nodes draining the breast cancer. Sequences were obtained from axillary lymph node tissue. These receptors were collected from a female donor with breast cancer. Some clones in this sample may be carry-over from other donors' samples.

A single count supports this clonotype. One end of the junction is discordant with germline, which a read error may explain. The CDR3, as DNA: TGCGCCAGCAGCTCGGGGACAGGGAATAACTGTGGCTTCACCTTC. This codes for CASSSGTGNNCGFTF. The rearrangement uses TRBV5-1 and TRBJ1-2; the match to TRBD1 covers 9 bases. Germline V gene sequence: CDR1 SGHRS, CDR2 YFSETQ. The CDR3 is made up of 15 amino acids.

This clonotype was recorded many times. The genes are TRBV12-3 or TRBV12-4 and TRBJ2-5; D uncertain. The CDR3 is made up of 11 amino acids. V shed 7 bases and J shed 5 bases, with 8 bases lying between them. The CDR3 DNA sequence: TGTGCCAGCACCCGCCGGGAGACCCAGTACTTC. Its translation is CASTRRETQYF.

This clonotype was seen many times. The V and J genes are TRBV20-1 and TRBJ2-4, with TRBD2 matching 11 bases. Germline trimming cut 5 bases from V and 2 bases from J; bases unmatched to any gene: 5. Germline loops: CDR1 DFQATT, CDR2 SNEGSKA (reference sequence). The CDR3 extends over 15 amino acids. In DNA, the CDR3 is TGCAGTGCTGGTACTAGCGGGAGAACCAAAAACATTCAGTACTTC. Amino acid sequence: CSAGTSGRTKNIQYF.

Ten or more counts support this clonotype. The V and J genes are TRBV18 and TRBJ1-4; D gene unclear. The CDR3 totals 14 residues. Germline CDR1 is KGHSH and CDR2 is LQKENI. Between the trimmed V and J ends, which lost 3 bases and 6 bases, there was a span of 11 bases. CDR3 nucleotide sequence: TGTGCCAGCTCACCTAGTGGATTGGATGAAAAACTGTTTTTT. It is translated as CASSPSGLDEKLFF.

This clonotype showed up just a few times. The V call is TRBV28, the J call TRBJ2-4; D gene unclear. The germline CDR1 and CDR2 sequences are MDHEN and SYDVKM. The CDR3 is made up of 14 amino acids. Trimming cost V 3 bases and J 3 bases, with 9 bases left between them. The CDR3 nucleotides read TGTGCCAGCAGTTTCGGGCAGGACAAAAACATTCAGTACTTC. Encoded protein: CASSFGQDKNIQYF.